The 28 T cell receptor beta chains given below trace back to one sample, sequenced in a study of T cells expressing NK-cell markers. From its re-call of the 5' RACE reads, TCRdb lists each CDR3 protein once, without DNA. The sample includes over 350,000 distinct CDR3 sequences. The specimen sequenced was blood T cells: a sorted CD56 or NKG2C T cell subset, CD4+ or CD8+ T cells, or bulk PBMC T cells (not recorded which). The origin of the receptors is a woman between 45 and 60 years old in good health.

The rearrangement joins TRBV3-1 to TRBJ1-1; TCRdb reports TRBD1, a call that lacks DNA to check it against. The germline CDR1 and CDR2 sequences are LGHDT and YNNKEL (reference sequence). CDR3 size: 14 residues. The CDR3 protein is CASSHRGGNTEAFF.

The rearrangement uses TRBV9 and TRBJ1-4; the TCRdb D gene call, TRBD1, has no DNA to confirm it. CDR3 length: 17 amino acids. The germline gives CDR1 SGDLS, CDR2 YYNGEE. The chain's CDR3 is CASSVSGTGGTNEKLFF. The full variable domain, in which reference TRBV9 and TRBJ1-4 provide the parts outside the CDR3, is DSGVTQTPKHLITATGQRVTLRCSPRSGDLSVYWYQQSLDQGLQFLIQYYNGEERAKGNILERFSAQQFPDLHSELNLSSLELGDSALYFCASSVSGTGGTNEKLFFGSGTQLSVL.

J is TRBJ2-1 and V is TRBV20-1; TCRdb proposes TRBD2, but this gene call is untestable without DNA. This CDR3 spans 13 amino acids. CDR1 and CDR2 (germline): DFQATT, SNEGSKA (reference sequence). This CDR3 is CSVWRLGENEQFF.

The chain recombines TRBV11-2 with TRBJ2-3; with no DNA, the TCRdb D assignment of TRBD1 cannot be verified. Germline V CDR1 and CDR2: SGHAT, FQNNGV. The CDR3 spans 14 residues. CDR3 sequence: CASSLLSPTDTQYF.

The CDR3 spells CSAMDRGPREQYF. V is TRBV20-1 and J is TRBJ2-7; no DNA is available, so the TRBD1 call from TCRdb remains unchecked. CDR1 is DFQATT, CDR2 SNEGSKA, per germline (reference sequence). The CDR3 has 13 amino acids.

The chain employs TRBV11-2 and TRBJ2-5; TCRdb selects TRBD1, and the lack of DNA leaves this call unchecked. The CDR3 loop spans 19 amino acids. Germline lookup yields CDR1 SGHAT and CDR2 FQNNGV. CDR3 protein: CASSPPPWIAKNRQETQYF.

This CDR3 is CASSAGLAGRDEQFF. The V call is TRBV25-1, the J call TRBJ2-1; with no DNA, the TCRdb D assignment of TRBD2 cannot be verified. This CDR3 spans 15 amino acids. Germline loops: CDR1 MGHDK, CDR2 SYGVNS.

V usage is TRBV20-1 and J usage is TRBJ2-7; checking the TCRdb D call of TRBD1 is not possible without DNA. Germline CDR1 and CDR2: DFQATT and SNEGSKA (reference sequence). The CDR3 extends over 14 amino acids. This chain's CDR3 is CSAVTRGPTYEQYF.

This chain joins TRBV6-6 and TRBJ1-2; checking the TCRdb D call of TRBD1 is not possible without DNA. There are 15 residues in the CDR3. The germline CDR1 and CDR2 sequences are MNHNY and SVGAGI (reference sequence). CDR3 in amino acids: CASSHRDTTNYGYTF.

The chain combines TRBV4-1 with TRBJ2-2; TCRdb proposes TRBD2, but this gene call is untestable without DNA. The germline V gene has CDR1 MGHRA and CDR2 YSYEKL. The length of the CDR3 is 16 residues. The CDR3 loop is CASSQEGLANTGELFF.

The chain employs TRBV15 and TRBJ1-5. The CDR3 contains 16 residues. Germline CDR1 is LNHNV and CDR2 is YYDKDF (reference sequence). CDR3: CATSRVGGSIDQPQHF.

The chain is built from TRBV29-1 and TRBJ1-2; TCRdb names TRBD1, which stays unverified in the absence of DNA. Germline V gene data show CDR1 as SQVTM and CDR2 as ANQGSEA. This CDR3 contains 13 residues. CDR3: CSVAIGGTYGYTF.

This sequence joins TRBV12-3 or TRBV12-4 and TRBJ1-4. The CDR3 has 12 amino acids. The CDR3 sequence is CASRGFGWQLFF.

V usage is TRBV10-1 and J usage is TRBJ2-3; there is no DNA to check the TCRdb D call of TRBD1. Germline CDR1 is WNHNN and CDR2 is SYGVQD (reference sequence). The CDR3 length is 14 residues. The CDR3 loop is CASSDTGWTDTQYF.

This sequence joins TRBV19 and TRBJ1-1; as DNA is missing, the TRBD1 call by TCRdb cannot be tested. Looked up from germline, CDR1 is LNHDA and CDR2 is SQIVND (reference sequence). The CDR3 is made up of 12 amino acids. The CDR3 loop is CASSPTGVGAFF.

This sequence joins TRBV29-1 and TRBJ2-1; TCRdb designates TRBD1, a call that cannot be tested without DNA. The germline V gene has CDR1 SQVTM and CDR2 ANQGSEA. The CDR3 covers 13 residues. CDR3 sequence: CSGVATGLGEQFF.

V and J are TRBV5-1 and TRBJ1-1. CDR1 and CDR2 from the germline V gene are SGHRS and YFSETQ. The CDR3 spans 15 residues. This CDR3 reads CASSLTATTNTEAFF. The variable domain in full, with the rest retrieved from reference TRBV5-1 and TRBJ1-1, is KAGVTQTPRYLIKTRGQQVTLSCSPISGHRSVSWYQQTPGQGLQFLFEYFSETQRNKGNFPGRFSGRQFSNSRSEMNVSTLELGDSALYLCASSLTATTNTEAFFGQGTRLTVV.

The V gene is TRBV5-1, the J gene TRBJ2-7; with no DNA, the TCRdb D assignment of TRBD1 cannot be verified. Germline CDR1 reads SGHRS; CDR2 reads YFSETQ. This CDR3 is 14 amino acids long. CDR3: CASSPLGSGYEQYF.

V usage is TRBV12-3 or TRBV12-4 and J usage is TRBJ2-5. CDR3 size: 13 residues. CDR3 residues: CASSYAKQETQYF.

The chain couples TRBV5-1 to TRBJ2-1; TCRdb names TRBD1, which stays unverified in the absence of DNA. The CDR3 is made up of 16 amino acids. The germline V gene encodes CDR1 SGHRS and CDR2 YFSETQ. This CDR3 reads CASSLVGGYSYNEQFF.

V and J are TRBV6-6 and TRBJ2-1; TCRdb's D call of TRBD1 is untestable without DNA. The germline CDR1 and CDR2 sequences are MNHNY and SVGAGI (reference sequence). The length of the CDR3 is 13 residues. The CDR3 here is CASSQAHGGEQFF.

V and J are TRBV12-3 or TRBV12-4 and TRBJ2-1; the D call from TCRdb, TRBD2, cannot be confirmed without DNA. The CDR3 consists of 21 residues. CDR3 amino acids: CASSHPDGASGITQSYNEQFF.

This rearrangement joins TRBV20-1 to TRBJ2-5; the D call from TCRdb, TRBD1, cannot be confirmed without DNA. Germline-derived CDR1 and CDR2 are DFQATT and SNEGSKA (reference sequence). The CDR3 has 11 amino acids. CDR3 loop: CRIDREETQYF.

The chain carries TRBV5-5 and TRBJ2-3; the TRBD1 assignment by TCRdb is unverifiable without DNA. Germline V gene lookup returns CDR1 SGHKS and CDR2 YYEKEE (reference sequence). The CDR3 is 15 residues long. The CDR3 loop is CASRAGTVNTDTQYF.

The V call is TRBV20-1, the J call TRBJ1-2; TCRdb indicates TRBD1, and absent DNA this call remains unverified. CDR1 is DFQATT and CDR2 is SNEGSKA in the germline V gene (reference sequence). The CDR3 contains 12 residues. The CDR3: CSAIRDRDGYTF.

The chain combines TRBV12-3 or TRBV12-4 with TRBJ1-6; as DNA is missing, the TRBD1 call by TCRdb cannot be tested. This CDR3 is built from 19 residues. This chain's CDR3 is CASSSNPPGLSSYNSPLHF.

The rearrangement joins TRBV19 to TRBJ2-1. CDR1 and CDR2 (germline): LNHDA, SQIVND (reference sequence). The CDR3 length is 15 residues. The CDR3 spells CASTDWGNSYNEQFF. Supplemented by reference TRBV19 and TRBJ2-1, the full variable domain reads DGGITQSPKYLFRKEGQNVTLSCEQNLNHDAMYWYRQDPGQGLRLIYYSQIVNDFQKGDIAEGYSVSREKKESFPLTVTSAQKNPTAFYLCASTDWGNSYNEQFFGPGTRLTVL.

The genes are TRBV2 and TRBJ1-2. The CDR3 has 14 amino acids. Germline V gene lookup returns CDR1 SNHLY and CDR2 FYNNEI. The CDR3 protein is CASSQARAGTGYTF.